These 19 T cell receptor beta chains originate from one sample sequenced in a study of shared clonotypes between healthy human individuals. Here immunoSEQ multiplex PCR was the method, and the copy in TCRdb shows in-frame clones only, minus some. The data show about 680,000 clones, 55% to 75% seen once. Sequencing input: memory CD4+ T cells sorted from blood. Specified subset: CD45RA-negative fraction. The receptors shown here come from a woman in her thirties in good health.

This chain links TRBV19 with TRBJ1-5; D is undetermined. Germline values: CDR1 LNHDA, CDR2 SQIVND (reference sequence). V lost 10 bases, J lost 1 base, and 20 bases lay in between. The CDR3 is 16 amino acids. DNA for the CDR3: TGTGCCACGAGTACCGGTACGGAGCCAAGCAATCAGCCCCAGCATTTT. Protein product: CATSTGTEPSNQPQHF.

This clone has just a few counts. The CDR3 coding sequence is TGTGCCAGTAGTTTCCGGCCCGGCTCTGGAAACACCATATATTTT. Protein product: CASSFRPGSGNTIYF. This rearrangement joins TRBV19 to TRBJ1-3, with D unclear. The CDR3 consists of 15 residues. V lost 5 bases, J lost 0 bases, and 11 bases lay in between. The germline V gene has CDR1 LNHDA and CDR2 SQIVND (reference sequence).

This chain links TRBV10-3 with TRBJ1-2; TRBD1 aligns across 8 bases. This CDR3 comprises 14 residues. V shed 10 bases and J 0 bases; nucleotides not matched to a gene: 7. Germline values: CDR1 ENHRY, CDR2 SYGVKD. The CDR3, as DNA: TGTGCCACCACGGGGACAGGAGCTAACTATGGCTACACCTTC. Translation: CATTGTGANYGYTF.

The V and J genes are TRBV19 and TRBJ2-7; 8 nucleotides line up with TRBD2. The CDR3 has 14 amino acids. V shed 6 bases and J 6 bases; nucleotides not matched to a gene: 10. Germline assignment: CDR1 LNHDA and CDR2 SQIVND (reference sequence). This chain's CDR3 is CASRRPGLVGEQYF. In DNA form, the CDR3 reads TGTGCCAGTAGGCGACCGGGACTAGTAGGCGAGCAGTACTTC.

This clone was counted a few times. The chain employs TRBV6-1 and TRBJ1-5; 8 bases are shared with TRBD1. The CDR3 is made up of 14 amino acids. Germline CDR1 is MNHNS and CDR2 is SASEGT. V lost 3 bases, J lost 5 bases, and 3 bases stayed unmatched. The CDR3 region is CASSEGQEYQPQHF. Here the CDR3 DNA reads TGTGCCAGCAGTGAGGGACAGGAGTATCAGCCCCAGCATTTT.

The V call is TRBV15, the J call TRBJ2-3; 8 bases match TRBD2. CDR1 and CDR2 (germline): LNHNV, YYDKDF (reference sequence). The CDR3 loop spans 18 amino acids. J gave up 3 bases and V 0 bases, and 11 bases lay outside the gene matches. The CDR3 coding sequence is TGTGCCACCAGCAGAGATCGGTTCAGTAGCGGGGATACAGATACGCAGTATTTT. Translated: CATSRDRFSSGDTDTQYF.

The rearrangement joins TRBV5-1 to TRBJ2-1; TRBD2 matches 14 bases. This CDR3 comprises 18 residues. Losses at the gene ends were 0 bases for V and 5 bases for J; bases not matched to a gene: 7. Per the germline V gene, CDR1 is SGHRS and CDR2 is YFSETQ. For the CDR3, the DNA is TGCGCCAGCAGCTTGGGACAGGGACTAGCGGGAGCGCACAATGAGCAGTTCTTC. Its protein is CASSLGQGLAGAHNEQFF. The whole variable domain, remainder taken from reference TRBV5-1 and TRBJ2-1, is KAGVTQTPRYLIKTRGQQVTLSCSPISGHRSVSWYQQTPGQGLQFLFEYFSETQRNKGNFPGRFSGRQFSNSRSEMNVSTLELGDSALYLCASSLGQGLAGAHNEQFFGPGTRLTVL.

This chain connects TRBV5-8 to TRBJ2-7; TRBD1 might be the D (5 bases). Germline V gives CDR1 SGHTS, CDR2 YDEGEE. V was shortened by 2 bases and J by 6 bases, with 12 bases between the two germline ends. The CDR3 contains 13 residues. The CDR3 DNA is TGTGCCAGCAGCTTTGTTAGGGGTCGCGAGCAGTACTTC. Translated: CASSFVRGREQYF.

This chain links TRBV5-1 with TRBJ2-7; 9 bases map to TRBD1. Looked up from germline, CDR1 is SGHRS and CDR2 is YFSETQ. After removal of 3 bases from V and 2 bases from J, the junction contained 3 bases not matched to a gene. The length of the CDR3 is 14 residues. CDR3 sequence: CASSYRGPPYEQYF. CDR3 in DNA: TGCGCCAGCAGCTACAGGGGGCCCCCCTACGAGCAGTACTTC.

This clone came up once. The rearrangement joins TRBV6-5 to TRBJ2-7, with a possible D match to TRBD1 (6 bases). V was clipped by 6 bases and J by 2 bases, with 17 bases between them. CDR3 length: 15 residues. Germline V gene data show CDR1 as MNHEY and CDR2 as SVGAGI. CDR3 DNA sequence: TGTGCCAGCAGAAGTCTCTACAGGGTCCCCTACGAGCAGTACTTC. Translating it yields CASRSLYRVPYEQYF.

The chain carries TRBV19 and TRBJ2-7, with D possibly TRBD2 on 5 matching bases. The CDR3 runs 14 residues. The V and J ends lost 5 bases and 0 bases respectively, with 11 bases between them. Germline loops: CDR1 LNHDA, CDR2 SQIVND (reference sequence). CDR3 sequence (DNA): TGTGCCAGTAGTTTTAGCGCGAGCTCCTACGAGCAGTACTTC. Translation gives CASSFSASSYEQYF. Full variable domain (rest looked up from reference TRBV19 and TRBJ2-7): DGGITQSPKYLFRKEGQNVTLSCEQNLNHDAMYWYRQDPGQGLRLIYYSQIVNDFQKGDIAEGYSVSREKKESFPLTVTSAQKNPTAFYLCASSFSASSYEQYFGPGTRLTVT.

This clone has only a few counts. The chain couples TRBV11-3 to TRBJ2-7, with 7 bases aligning to TRBD1. The V gene end was trimmed by 1 base and the J gene end by 4 bases; junction bases not matched to a gene: 13. Germline V gene sequence: CDR1 SGHNT, CDR2 YENEEA. CDR3 length equals 17 residues. The CDR3 reads CASSLVRRTGVEYEQYF. DNA for the CDR3: TGTGCCAGCAGCTTAGTCCGAAGAACAGGGGTGGAATACGAGCAGTACTTC.

The V and J genes are TRBV6-6 and TRBJ1-3; the match to TRBD1 covers 10 bases. V gave up 6 bases and J gave up 4 bases; unmatched junction bases: 6. The germline V gene encodes CDR1 MNHNY and CDR2 SVGAGI (reference sequence). The CDR3 covers 15 residues. The CDR3 DNA is TGTGCCAGCAGCCGACAGGGGGCGGGAGGAAACACCATATATTTT. Translated: CASSRQGAGGNTIYF.

As DNA, the CDR3 is TGTGCCAGCAGTTTCGACCGGACCCCGGGACAGGGTTCGAAGACCCAGTACTTC. Translation gives CASSFDRTPGQGSKTQYF. The chain employs TRBV27 and TRBJ2-5, with 9 bases identical to TRBD1. V lost 3 bases, J lost 6 bases, and 17 bases stayed unmatched. The CDR3 runs 18 residues. CDR1 is MNHEY and CDR2 is SMNVEV in the germline V gene (reference sequence).

The chain is built from TRBV29-1 and TRBJ2-5; no firm D call. The J call may be in error: the DNA end matches TRBJ2-7 better. The germline V gene encodes CDR1 SQVTM and CDR2 ANQGSEA. The CDR3 loop spans 13 amino acids. The CDR3 spells CSVDLSGSYEQYF. The CDR3 DNA reads as TGCAGCGTTGATTTATCCGGGTCCTACGAGCAGTACTTC.

At least ten counts were recorded for this clone. The CDR3 region is CASQPPWRNTEAFF. CDR3 nucleotides: TGTGCCAGCCAGCCCCCATGGAGGAACACTGAAGCTTTCTTT. The chain is built from TRBV28 and TRBJ1-1; D gene uncertain. The CDR3 is 14 residues long. The V end was cut by 8 bases, the J end by 1 base, with 14 bases between. Germline V gives CDR1 MDHEN, CDR2 SYDVKM.

The rearrangement joins TRBV27 to TRBJ2-5; 10 positions match TRBD2. The CDR3 is made up of 15 amino acids. Germline lookup yields CDR1 MNHEY and CDR2 SMNVEV (reference sequence). The trim removed 5 bases at V and 5 bases at J, leaving 8 bases unmatched. CDR3 sequence (DNA): TGTGCCAGCAGTAGCGGGAGGGCCGGGTTGGAGACCCAGTACTTC. Translating it yields CASSSGRAGLETQYF.

This clone was picked up many times. The rearrangement links TRBV10-1 to TRBJ2-2; no definite D call. This CDR3 comprises 13 residues. Germline lookup yields CDR1 WNHNN and CDR2 SYGVQD (reference sequence). The V end lost 3 bases, the J end lost 7 bases, and 9 bases lay between the germline ends. DNA of the CDR3: TGCGCCAGCAGTGACTTCCTTGGCGGGGAGCTGTTTTTT. The encoded protein is CASSDFLGGELFF.

This clone was seen a single time. The rearrangement links TRBV6-4 to TRBJ2-2, with 10 bases aligning to TRBD2. From germline, CDR1 is MRHNA and CDR2 SNTAGT. The CDR3 sequence is 16 residues long. The J segment lost 6 bases and the V segment lost 4 bases, leaving 8 bases of the junction unmatched. CDR3 coding DNA: TGTGCCAGCAGTGTGCTAGCGGGAGCGTTCGCCGGGGAGCTGTTTTTT. Protein: CASSVLAGAFAGELFF.